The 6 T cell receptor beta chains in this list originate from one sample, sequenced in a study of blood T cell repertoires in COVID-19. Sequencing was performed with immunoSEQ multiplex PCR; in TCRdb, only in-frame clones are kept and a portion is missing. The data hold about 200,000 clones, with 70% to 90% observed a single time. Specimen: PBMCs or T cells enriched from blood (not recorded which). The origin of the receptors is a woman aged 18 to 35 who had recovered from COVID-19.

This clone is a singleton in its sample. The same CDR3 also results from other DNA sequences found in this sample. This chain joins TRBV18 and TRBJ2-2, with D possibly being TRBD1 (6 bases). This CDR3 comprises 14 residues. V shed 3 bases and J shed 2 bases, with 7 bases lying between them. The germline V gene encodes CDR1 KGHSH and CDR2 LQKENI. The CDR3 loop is CASSPGQNTGELFF. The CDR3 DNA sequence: TGTGCCAGCTCACCGGGACAAAACACCGGGGAGCTGTTTTTT. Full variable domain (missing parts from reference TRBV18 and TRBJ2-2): NAGVMQNPRHLVRRRGQEARLRCSPMKGHSHVYWYRQLPEEGLKFMVYLQKENIIDESGMPKERFSAEFPKEGPSILRIQQVVRGDSAAYFCASSPGQNTGELFFGEGSRLTVL.

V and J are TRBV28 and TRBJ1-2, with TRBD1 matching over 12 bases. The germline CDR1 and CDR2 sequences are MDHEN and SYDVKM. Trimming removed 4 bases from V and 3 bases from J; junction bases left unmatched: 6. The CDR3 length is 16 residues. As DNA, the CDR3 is TGTGCCAGCAGTTCGGGACAGGGGGCTACTTACTATGGCTACACCTTC. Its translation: CASSSGQGATYYGYTF.

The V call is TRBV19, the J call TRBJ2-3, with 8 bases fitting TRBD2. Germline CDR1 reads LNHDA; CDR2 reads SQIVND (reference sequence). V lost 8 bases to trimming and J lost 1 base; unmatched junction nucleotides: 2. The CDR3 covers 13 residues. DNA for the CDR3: TGTGCCAGTCGGGAGGGCGGCACAGATACGCAGTATTTT. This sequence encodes CASREGGTDTQYF. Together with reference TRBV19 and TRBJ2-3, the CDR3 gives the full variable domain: DGGITQSPKYLFRKEGQNVTLSCEQNLNHDAMYWYRQDPGQGLRLIYYSQIVNDFQKGDIAEGYSVSREKKESFPLTVTSAQKNPTAFYLCASREGGTDTQYFGPGTRLTVL.

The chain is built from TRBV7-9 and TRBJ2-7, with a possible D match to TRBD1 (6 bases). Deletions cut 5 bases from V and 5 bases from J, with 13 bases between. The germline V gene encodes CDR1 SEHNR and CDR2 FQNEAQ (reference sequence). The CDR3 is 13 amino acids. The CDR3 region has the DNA TGTGCCAGCAGCCCACAGGGTACCGACGAGCAGTACTTC. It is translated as CASSPQGTDEQYF.

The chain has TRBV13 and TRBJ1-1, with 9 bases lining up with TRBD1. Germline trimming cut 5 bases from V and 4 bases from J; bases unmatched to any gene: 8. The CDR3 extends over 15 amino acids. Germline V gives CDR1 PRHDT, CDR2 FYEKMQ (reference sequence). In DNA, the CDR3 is TGTGCCAGCAGCCCATACAGGGGGCCTACCACTGAAGCTTTCTTT. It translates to CASSPYRGPTTEAFF.

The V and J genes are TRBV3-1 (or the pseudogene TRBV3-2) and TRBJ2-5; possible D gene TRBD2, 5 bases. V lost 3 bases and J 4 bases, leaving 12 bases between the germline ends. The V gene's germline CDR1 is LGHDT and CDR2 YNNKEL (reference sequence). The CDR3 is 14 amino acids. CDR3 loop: CASSQIPGGETQYF. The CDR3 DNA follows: TGTGCCAGCAGCCAGATACCAGGAGGAGAGACCCAGTACTTC.